This is a list of T cell receptor beta chains from one sample in a study of regulatory T cells in long-lasting Graves disease. TCRdb processed the multiplex PCR reads anew with MiXCR; each CDR3 protein has one entry. The sample contains 500,000 to 700,000 distinct CDR3 sequences, about 15% of which appear only once. These data were also reused for a study on T cells in Graves' hyperthyroidism and ophthalmopathy.

The sample consisted of peripheral blood mononuclear cells (PBMCs), taken at new diagnosis, from a patient treated with antithyroid drugs. The receptors come from a woman aged 25-40 years with Graves disease. CDR3s include the opening cysteine and the closing phenylalanine or tryptophan. The D gene is left open where the match is weak. Expanded clones are given a class, and other clones once, few, many or no size at all.

j_call,clone_size,v_call,d_call,cdr3_aa,cdr3_nt
TRBJ2-7,many,TRBV7-2,TRBD2,CASSSPGLAGVSYEQYF,TGTGCCAGCAGCTCGCCGGGACTAGCGGGAGTTTCCTACGAGCAGTACTTC
TRBJ2-5,NA,TRBV9,NA,CASSVGGGRTETQYF,TGTGCCAGCAGCGTCGGTGGGGGACGAACAGAGACCCAGTACTTC
TRBJ1-3,NA,TRBV7-9,NA,CASSPSGVAGNTIYF,TGTGCCAGCAGTCCAAGCGGGGTGGCTGGAAACACCATATATTTT
TRBJ2-7,many,TRBV27,NA,CASSFWGRGSYEQYF,TGTGCCAGCAGTTTCTGGGGGAGGGGGTCCTACGAGCAGTACTTC
TRBJ1-5,NA,TRBV19,TRBD1,CASSTRGQGNQPQHF,TGTGCCAGTAGTACGCGGGGACAGGGGAATCAGCCCCAGCATTTT
TRBJ1-3,many,TRBV2,NA,CASSVGRGASGNTIYF,TGTGCCAGCAGTGTGGGCAGGGGCGCCTCTGGAAACACCATATATTTT
TRBJ2-1,NA,TRBV27,TRBD2,CASSFSGRVDNEQFF,TGTGCCAGCAGTTTCAGCGGGAGGGTAGACAATGAGCAGTTCTTC
TRBJ1-3,few,TRBV2,NA,CASSVSGGQTGNTIYF,TGTGCCAGCAGTGTTTCCGGGGGGCAAACTGGAAACACCATATATTTT
TRBJ2-5,few,TRBV20-1,TRBD1,CSARGQRQETQYF,TGCAGTGCTAGGGGACAGAGACAAGAGACCCAGTACTTC
TRBJ2-7,few,TRBV20-1,TRBD2,CGARDSLAERTYEQYF,TGCGGTGCTAGAGATAGCCTAGCGGAGAGAACCTACGAGCAGTACTTC
TRBJ1-2,few,TRBV12-5,NA,CASGLWAGEVGYTF,TGTGCTAGTGGTTTGTGGGCAGGGGAGGTTGGCTACACCTTC
TRBJ1-6,few,TRBV7-2,NA,CASSPETAVNSPLHF,TGTGCCAGCAGCCCGGAGACGGCTGTTAATTCACCCCTCCACTTT
TRBJ2-1,many,TRBV28,TRBD2,CASSTHTTAGGDEQFF,TGTGCCAGCAGTACCCATACAACGGCGGGAGGAGATGAGCAGTTCTTC
TRBJ2-7,NA,TRBV18,TRBD1,CASSPVGTGSNEQYF,TGTGCCAGCTCACCGGTCGGGACAGGGAGCAACGAGCAGTACTTC
TRBJ1-4,many,TRBV6-4,NA,CASSDSRERRGEKLFF,TGTGCCAGCAGTGACTCGAGAGAAAGGAGGGGTGAAAAACTGTTTTTT
TRBJ1-2,few,TRBV28,NA,CALGGPKGYTF,TGTGCCCTAGGGGGGCCCAAGGGCTACACCTTC
TRBJ1-1,many,TRBV18,NA,CASSPSQTTEAFF,TGTGCCAGCTCACCATCGCAGACCACTGAAGCTTTCTTT
TRBJ2-2,few,TRBV20-1,TRBD1,CSASWRQGATGELFF,TGCAGTGCTAGCTGGAGACAGGGGGCGACCGGGGAGCTGTTTTTT
TRBJ2-1,few,TRBV6-1,NA,CATEISLSYNEQFF,TGTGCCACCGAAATTAGCTTATCCTACAATGAGCAGTTCTTC
TRBJ2-1,many,TRBV7-8,TRBD2,CASSFQILAGLNEQFF,TGTGCCAGCAGCTTTCAAATCCTAGCGGGCTTAAATGAGCAGTTCTTC
TRBJ1-2,few,TRBV29-1,NA,CSVLSPTGARYGYTF,TGCAGCGTGCTCTCGCCTACTGGGGCAAGGTATGGCTACACCTTC
TRBJ1-4,many,TRBV28,NA,CASTDPRGATNEKLFF,TGTGCCAGCACCGATCCCAGGGGAGCAACTAATGAAAAACTGTTTTTT
TRBJ2-5,many,TRBV2,TRBD1,CASRDRVEETQYF,TGTGCCAGCAGGGACAGGGTAGAAGAGACCCAGTACTTC
TRBJ2-5,few,TRBV24-1,TRBD2,CATSDARAGEETQYF,TGTGCCACCAGTGACGCTCGGGCGGGAGAGGAGACCCAGTACTTC
TRBJ2-1,many,TRBV28,NA,CASIQPPREQFF,TGTGCCAGCATCCAACCTCCCCGTGAGCAGTTCTTC
TRBJ2-2,NA,TRBV19,NA,CASSPSMKDLGTGELFF,TGTGCCAGTAGTCCCTCCATGAAGGACTTGGGGACCGGGGAGCTGTTTTTT
TRBJ1-5,few,TRBV25-1,TRBD1,CASSDRDSLNQPQHF,TGTGCCAGCAGTGATCGGGACAGCCTGAATCAGCCCCAGCATTTT
TRBJ2-5,few,TRBV7-9,NA,CASSFRQARAEETQYF,TGTGCCAGCAGCTTTAGACAGGCGAGAGCAGAAGAGACCCAGTACTTC
TRBJ2-4,many,TRBV12-3/TRBV12-4,NA,CASSLTGTPGIQYF,TGTGCCAGCAGTTTAACCGGGACCCCTGGCATTCAGTACTTC
TRBJ2-1,few,TRBV5-1,NA,CASSPWGSTLEDEQFF,TGCGCCAGCAGCCCCTGGGGGTCTACCTTGGAGGATGAGCAGTTCTTC
TRBJ1-1,many,TRBV7-3,NA,CASSPGRTTEAFF,TGTGCCAGCAGCCCGGGGAGGACCACTGAAGCTTTCTTT
TRBJ1-1,NA,TRBV28,NA,CATRTTEAFF,TGTGCCACCAGGACCACTGAAGCTTTCTTT
TRBJ2-2,NA,TRBV27,NA,CASSSKRTATNTGELFF,TGTGCCAGCAGTTCCAAAAGGACAGCAACGAACACCGGGGAGCTGTTTTTT
TRBJ1-5,many,TRBV12-3/TRBV12-4,NA,CASSLLQLDSNQPQHF,TGTGCCAGCAGCCTCCTACAGCTGGATAGCAATCAGCCCCAGCATTTT
TRBJ1-4,few,TRBV7-9,TRBD1,CASSLGRRDRVEKLFF,TGTGCCAGCAGCTTAGGGCGCCGGGACAGGGTAGAAAAACTGTTTTTT
TRBJ1-2,once,TRBV12-3/TRBV12-4,TRBD1,CASSPNPGTGGGYTF,TGTGCCAGCAGTCCAAACCCCGGGACAGGGGGAGGCTACACCTTC
TRBJ2-7,few,TRBV18,NA,CASSPGRGDLLGHEQYF,TGTGCCAGCTCACCAGGAAGAGGGGACCTCCTCGGCCACGAGCAGTACTTC
TRBJ1-1,many,TRBV7-6,NA,CASGRVSSQNTEAFF,TGTGCCAGCGGCCGGGTTTCCAGCCAAAACACTGAAGCTTTCTTT
TRBJ1-5,few,TRBV19,NA,CASSMSLSNQPQHF,TGTGCCAGTAGTATGTCTCTGAGCAATCAGCCCCAGCATTTT
TRBJ1-1,many,TRBV27,NA,CASSYRRMNTEAFF,TGTGCCAGCAGTTACAGGAGAATGAACACTGAAGCTTTCTTT
TRBJ1-1,NA,TRBV7-9,NA,CASSLRGGPDTEAFF,TGTGCCAGCAGCTTAAGGGGGGGACCCGACACTGAAGCTTTCTTT
TRBJ1-2,many,TRBV12-3/TRBV12-4,TRBD1,CASSYGTVVGYTF,TGTGCCAGCAGCTACGGGACAGTAGTGGGCTACACCTTC
TRBJ1-2,NA,TRBV6-4,TRBD1,CASSGTGGAGGYTF,TGTGCCAGCAGCGGGACAGGGGGCGCCGGTGGCTACACCTTC
TRBJ2-6,few,TRBV29-1,NA,CSVAGYGANVLTF,TGCAGCGTTGCAGGGTATGGGGCCAACGTCCTGACTTTC
TRBJ2-3,few,TRBV5-1,TRBD1,CASSLDRGPTDTQYF,TGCGCCAGCAGCTTGGACAGGGGTCCAACAGATACGCAGTATTTT
TRBJ2-1,many,TRBV18,NA,CASSPSSGAREQFF,TGTGCCAGCTCACCTTCTTCCGGGGCGCGTGAGCAGTTCTTC
TRBJ2-5,many,TRBV20-1,TRBD1,CSAGQGFQETQYF,TGCAGTGCTGGACAGGGCTTTCAAGAGACCCAGTACTTC
TRBJ2-1,once,TRBV20-1,TRBD2,CSARDQLAYSYNEQFF,TGCAGTGCTAGAGATCAACTAGCGTACTCCTACAATGAGCAGTTCTTC
TRBJ1-2,few,TRBV18,NA,CASSAVGPGLNYGYTF,TGTGCCAGCTCGGCGGTCGGCCCCGGGCTTAACTATGGCTACACCTTC
TRBJ1-2,many,TRBV6-1,NA,CANRQENYGYTF,TGTGCCAACCGACAGGAGAACTATGGCTACACCTTC
TRBJ2-3,once,TRBV7-2,TRBD2,CASSSITLADTQYF,TGTGCCAGCAGCTCAATTACACTAGCGGATACGCAGTATTTT
TRBJ2-7,NA,TRBV7-8,TRBD1,CATASTPSGTASYEQYF,TGTGCCACAGCCAGCACCCCTTCCGGGACAGCTTCCTACGAGCAGTACTTC
TRBJ2-7,NA,TRBV6-2/TRBV6-3,TRBD2,CASSYGLATYEQYF,TGTGCCAGCAGTTATGGACTAGCGACCTACGAGCAGTACTTC
TRBJ2-3,many,TRBV15,NA,CATSRVGTGTHDTQYF,TGTGCCACCAGCAGAGTAGGGACTGGGACCCACGATACGCAGTATTTT